These T cell receptor beta chains were read from a single sample in a study of CD8 T cells in Susac syndrome. Each CDR3 protein gets one entry after TCRdb re-called the immunoSEQ multiplex PCR reads with MiXCR. The sample includes over 130,000 distinct CDR3 sequences, over 90% of them seen just once. What was sequenced was CD4+ T cells from PBMCs. Every receptor here comes from a human donor with Susac syndrome. Both conserved end residues are part of each CDR3. Rows may omit the clone size; those that give it use once, few, many or a size class.

clone_size	v_call	j_call	cdr3_aa
NA	TRBV28	TRBJ2-7	CASSSIGQGGDEQYF
NA	TRBV12-3/TRBV12-4	TRBJ2-3	CASSPGYTQYF
NA	TRBV5-1	TRBJ2-7	CASSLLPGTGNEQYF
once	TRBV7-9	TRBJ1-1	CASGRQANTEAFF
NA	TRBV4-3	TRBJ2-1	CASSQGASGSYNEQFF
NA	TRBV29-1	TRBJ2-6	CSAKVFGANVLTF
NA	TRBV6-5	TRBJ1-2	CASSHPGQSYGYTF
NA	TRBV20-1	TRBJ2-3	CSARMALWGADTQYF
NA	TRBV12-3/TRBV12-4	TRBJ1-5	CASSTLPWPQHF
NA	TRBV20-1	TRBJ2-3	CSARAPGQGGRSPDTQYF
few	TRBV20-1	TRBJ1-5	CSAVTGDQPQHF
NA	TRBV7-2	TRBJ2-7	CASSLSTDRVREQYF
NA	TRBV6-1	TRBJ1-1	CASGPDRDTEAFF
NA	TRBV4-3	TRBJ2-3	CASSQRQGTDTQYF
once	TRBV12-3/TRBV12-4	TRBJ2-2	CASRSTDANTGELFF
NA	TRBV2	TRBJ2-2	CASRGPNTGELFF
NA	TRBV20-1	TRBJ2-3	CASTWEGGTDTQYF
few	TRBV5-1	TRBJ2-7	CASSPTTHEQYF
NA	TRBV25-1	TRBJ2-7	CASSELGISTYEQYF
NA	TRBV30	TRBJ1-2	CAWSVHRGDYGYTF
NA	TRBV3-1	TRBJ1-3	CASSQVPGTAGTIYF
once	TRBV7-9	TRBJ1-1	CASSVTWGTEAFF
NA	TRBV10-3	TRBJ2-2	CAITEDRNTGELFF
NA	TRBV20-1	TRBJ2-1	CSAEPGTAGNEQFF
NA	TRBV30	TRBJ2-4	CAWSVGSWGGKNIQYF
NA	TRBV30	TRBJ2-7	CAWDRGTDEQYF
NA	TRBV2	TRBJ2-7	CASSPTGTGNEQYF
NA	TRBV5-1	TRBJ2-2	CASSVQGPDTGELFF
NA	TRBV20-1	TRBJ2-3	CSARFNKRADTQYF
NA	TRBV9	TRBJ2-1	CASSGGRSNEQFF
NA	TRBV5-1	TRBJ2-3	CASSRDHTDTQYF
NA	TRBV3-1	TRBJ2-1	CASSPGLAGNNEQFF
NA	TRBV5-1	TRBJ2-3	CASSRLLAASTDTQYF
once	TRBV30	TRBJ2-3	CAWRLAGDTQYF
NA	TRBV29-1	TRBJ2-7	CSVELAGGSYEQYF
NA	TRBV30	TRBJ1-1	CAWSGNRGGNTEAFF
NA	TRBV6-2/TRBV6-3	TRBJ1-2	CASTWDGNYGYTF
NA	TRBV9	TRBJ1-4	CASSGDLATNEKLFF
NA	TRBV5-4	TRBJ2-5	CASSLGQEKETQYF
NA	TRBV29-1	TRBJ1-1	CSVGTGGREAFF
NA	TRBV30	TRBJ1-2	CAWSVGHYGYTF
NA	TRBV3-1	TRBJ2-5	CASSQGQLAQYF
NA	TRBV5-4	TRBJ2-7	CASSLGRDGEQYF
NA	TRBV12-3/TRBV12-4	TRBJ2-7	CASSQGLADTYEQYF
NA	TRBV30	TRBJ2-5	CACPRTGDQETQYF
NA	TRBV5-1	TRBJ2-5	CASSLVGQGQETQYF
NA	TRBV18	TRBJ2-7	CASSLSHTTEQYF
NA	TRBV30	TRBJ2-7	CAWSPGPGEQYF
NA	TRBV7-2	TRBJ1-6	CASVPTGKVPPLHF
NA	TRBV20-1	TRBJ2-5	CSARLAWQETQYF
NA	TRBV28	TRBJ1-2	CASSPGMVYGYTF
NA	TRBV6-2/TRBV6-3	TRBJ2-1	CASSGEHPGPSSYNEQFF
NA	TRBV15	TRBJ1-5	CATGRGPGPQHF
NA	TRBV2	TRBJ1-2	CASSDPYGYTF